The present T cell receptor (beta chain) was sequenced within a study of blood T cell repertoires in COVID-19. Whole-study context: Sites across the United States, Italy and Spain contributed samples from acute and convalescent COVID-19. T cells, B-cell-depleted T cells, or PBMCs provided the cDNA or gDNA that served as material.

In the authors' methods: Amplifying reference gene primers gave estimates of nucleated cell counts. Clones were sequenced by immunoSEQ multiplex PCR, and TCRdb holds only the in-frame ones, with some missing. That table is the source of V, J and clone size, and D and trimming were worked out from the DNA. The table has approximately 380,000 clones, roughly 92% seen once. The germline V and J ends were trimmed by 2 bases and 2 bases, with 7 bases remaining between them. The CDR3 has 14 residues. From germline, CDR1 is LGHNT and CDR2 FRNRAP. A COVID-19 case was met by exposed participants within 2 weeks before study entry.

The receptor was derived from a middle-aged woman who had been exposed to COVID-19. The sequenced sample consisted of PBMCs or T cells enriched from blood (not recorded which). The chain joins TRBV12-5 to TRBJ2-4; D may be TRBD2 (5 bases). CDR3 amino acids: CASGLSGTKNIQYF. The DNA for the CDR3 is TGTGCTAGTGGTTTGTCCGGGACCAAAAACATTCAGTACTTC.